A selection of T cell receptor beta chains follows, all from one sample in a study of PD-1 blockade in classical Hodgkin lymphoma. Produced via immunoSEQ multiplex PCR; TCRdb's table is partial and in-frame only. This table holds about 25,000 clones, roughly 89% found once. The sample was CD4+ T cells from blood. These receptors were collected from a human donor with classical Hodgkin lymphoma. Each CDR3 is given with its conserved first and last residue. The D gene is left open where the match is weak.

CDR3 length: 16; V gene: TRBV7-2; D gene: NA; CDR3 protein: CASSFFDRGGPGELFF
CDR3 length: 14; V gene: TRBV7-9; D gene: NA; CDR3 protein: CASSTRTSSYEQYF
CDR3 length: 16; V gene: TRBV5-6; D gene: NA; CDR3 protein: CASSLYPASNTGELFF
CDR3 length: 16; V gene: TRBV6-6; D gene: TRBD2; CDR3 protein: CASNAGLAGGFITQYF
CDR3 length: 14; V gene: TRBV7-2; D gene: TRBD2; CDR3 protein: CASSLVSGGPAQYF
CDR3 length: 17; V gene: TRBV4-3; D gene: TRBD2; CDR3 protein: CASSQDLASGGANTQYF
CDR3 length: 15; V gene: TRBV30; D gene: NA; CDR3 protein: CAWNHASSYNSPLHF
CDR3 length: 13; V gene: TRBV27; D gene: TRBD1; CDR3 protein: CASSRQGRTEAFF
CDR3 length: 15; V gene: TRBV4-3; D gene: NA; CDR3 protein: CASSQDGRGSTEAFF
CDR3 length: 16; V gene: TRBV5-1; D gene: NA; CDR3 protein: CASPAGREPHDQPQHF
CDR3 length: 16; V gene: TRBV10-2; D gene: NA; CDR3 protein: CASSRLWQGQWYGYTF
CDR3 length: 15; V gene: TRBV11-2; D gene: TRBD2; CDR3 protein: CASSPQLAGGYEQYF
CDR3 length: 16; V gene: TRBV4-1; D gene: NA; CDR3 protein: CASSQDEGGANYGYTF
CDR3 length: 14; V gene: TRBV10-2; D gene: NA; CDR3 protein: CASSEGRGGETQYF
CDR3 length: 15; V gene: TRBV6-4; D gene: NA; CDR3 protein: CASSERGNQYYEQYF
CDR3 length: 18; V gene: TRBV5-1; D gene: NA; CDR3 protein: CASSLDGRGPPRNYGYTF
CDR3 length: 14; V gene: TRBV9; D gene: NA; CDR3 protein: CASSVGPDGETQYF
CDR3 length: 13; V gene: TRBV5-1; D gene: NA; CDR3 protein: CASSLAVDYGYTF
CDR3 length: 14; V gene: TRBV11-2; D gene: TRBD1; CDR3 protein: CASSWYRGGDEQFF
CDR3 length: 14; V gene: TRBV29-1; D gene: NA; CDR3 protein: CSVGVRGIYNEQFF
CDR3 length: 14; V gene: TRBV18; D gene: NA; CDR3 protein: CASSPSSSSEKLFF
CDR3 length: 14; V gene: TRBV5-1; D gene: NA; CDR3 protein: CASSLDGRVNTIYF
CDR3 length: 14; V gene: TRBV18; D gene: TRBD2; CDR3 protein: CASSVTGGGDTQYF
CDR3 length: 16; V gene: TRBV4-1; D gene: NA; CDR3 protein: CASSQGWQRSNQPQHF
CDR3 length: 21; V gene: TRBV10-2; D gene: TRBD1; CDR3 protein: CASRGSLQTGGGPYSNQPQHF
CDR3 length: 14; V gene: TRBV13; D gene: TRBD1; CDR3 protein: CASSPGGYNSPLHF
CDR3 length: 15; V gene: TRBV5-1; D gene: NA; CDR3 protein: CASSVEPTGDTEAFF
CDR3 length: 16; V gene: TRBV7-9; D gene: NA; CDR3 protein: CASSLGGSGPTDTQYF
CDR3 length: 14; V gene: TRBV28; D gene: NA; CDR3 protein: CASSMGASYNEQFF
CDR3 length: 13; V gene: TRBV7-2; D gene: NA; CDR3 protein: CASSPGLTYEQYF
CDR3 length: 14; V gene: TRBV5-1; D gene: TRBD2; CDR3 protein: CASSSGRDTGELFF
CDR3 length: 17; V gene: TRBV10-3; D gene: NA; CDR3 protein: CAIRGISRQQQDRELYF
CDR3 length: 16; V gene: TRBV19; D gene: NA; CDR3 protein: CASSAYSGTLGTEQYF
CDR3 length: 14; V gene: TRBV28; D gene: NA; CDR3 protein: CAIPRRGGTGELFF
CDR3 length: 15; V gene: TRBV28; D gene: TRBD1; CDR3 protein: CASSFSGTGGDEQYF
CDR3 length: 16; V gene: TRBV14; D gene: NA; CDR3 protein: CASSRTAGQQQETQYF
CDR3 length: 14; V gene: TRBV27; D gene: NA; CDR3 protein: CASSLRGAGTEAFF
CDR3 length: 14; V gene: TRBV4-3; D gene: NA; CDR3 protein: CASSQTLSTDTQYF
CDR3 length: 15; V gene: TRBV13; D gene: NA; CDR3 protein: CASSLASGSNQPQHF
CDR3 length: 15; V gene: TRBV7-9; D gene: TRBD1; CDR3 protein: CASSQGTGQAEKLFF
CDR3 length: 14; V gene: TRBV6-6; D gene: NA; CDR3 protein: CASSWGSQGAEQYF
CDR3 length: 15; V gene: TRBV18; D gene: NA; CDR3 protein: CASSPRRGDADTQYF
CDR3 length: 15; V gene: TRBV7-9; D gene: NA; CDR3 protein: CASSLRAEGTGELFF
CDR3 length: 15; V gene: TRBV2; D gene: NA; CDR3 protein: CASSDLELGTDTQYF
CDR3 length: 13; V gene: TRBV30; D gene: NA; CDR3 protein: CAWSVRSTDTQYF
CDR3 length: 13; V gene: TRBV6-5; D gene: TRBD1; CDR3 protein: CASSRDRSYEQYF
CDR3 length: 15; V gene: TRBV18; D gene: TRBD1; CDR3 protein: CASSLTRTGFEKLFF
CDR3 length: 13; V gene: TRBV6-1; D gene: NA; CDR3 protein: CASSEGLRFGYTF
CDR3 length: 13; V gene: TRBV5-1; D gene: TRBD1; CDR3 protein: CASTDRGQETQYF
CDR3 length: 15; V gene: TRBV27; D gene: NA; CDR3 protein: CASSPQGVSNQPQHF